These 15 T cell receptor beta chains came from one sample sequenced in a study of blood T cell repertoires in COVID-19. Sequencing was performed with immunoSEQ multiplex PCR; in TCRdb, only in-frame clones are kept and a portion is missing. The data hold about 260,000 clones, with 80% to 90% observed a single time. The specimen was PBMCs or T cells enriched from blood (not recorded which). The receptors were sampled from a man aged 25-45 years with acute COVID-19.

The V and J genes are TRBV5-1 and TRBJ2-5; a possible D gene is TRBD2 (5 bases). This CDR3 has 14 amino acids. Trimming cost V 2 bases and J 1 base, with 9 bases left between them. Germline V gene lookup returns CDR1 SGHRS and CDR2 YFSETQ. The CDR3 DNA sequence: TGCGCCAGCAGCTTCCGAGCGGTCCAAGAGACCCAGTACTTC. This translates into CASSFRAVQETQYF.

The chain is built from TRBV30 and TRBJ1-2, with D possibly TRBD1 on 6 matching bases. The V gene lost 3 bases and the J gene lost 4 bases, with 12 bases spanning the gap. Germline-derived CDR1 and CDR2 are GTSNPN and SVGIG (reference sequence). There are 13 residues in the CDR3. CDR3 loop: CAWRGGGTYGYTF. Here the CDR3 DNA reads TGTGCCTGGAGGGGAGGGGGGACCTATGGCTACACCTTC.

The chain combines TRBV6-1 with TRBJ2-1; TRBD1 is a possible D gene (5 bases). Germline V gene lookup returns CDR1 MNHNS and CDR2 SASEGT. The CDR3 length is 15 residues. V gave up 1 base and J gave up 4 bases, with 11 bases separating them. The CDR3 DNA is TGTGCCAGCAGTGAAGAGATGGGGCAGTACAATGAGCAGTTCTTC. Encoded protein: CASSEEMGQYNEQFF.

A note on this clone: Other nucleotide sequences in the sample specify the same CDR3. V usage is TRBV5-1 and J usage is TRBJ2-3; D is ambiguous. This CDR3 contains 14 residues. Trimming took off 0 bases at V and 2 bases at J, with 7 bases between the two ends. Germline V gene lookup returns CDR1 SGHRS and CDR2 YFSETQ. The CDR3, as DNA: TGCGCCAGCAGCTTGGCTGGAGTCACAGATACGCAGTATTTT. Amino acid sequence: CASSLAGVTDTQYF. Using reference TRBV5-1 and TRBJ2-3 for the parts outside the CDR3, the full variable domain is KAGVTQTPRYLIKTRGQQVTLSCSPISGHRSVSWYQQTPGQGLQFLFEYFSETQRNKGNFPGRFSGRQFSNSRSEMNVSTLELGDSALYLCASSLAGVTDTQYFGPGTRLTVL.

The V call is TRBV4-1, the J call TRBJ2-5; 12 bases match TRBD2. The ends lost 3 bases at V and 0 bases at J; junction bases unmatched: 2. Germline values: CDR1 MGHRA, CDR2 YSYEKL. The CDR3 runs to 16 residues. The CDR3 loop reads CASSQGLAGHQETQYF. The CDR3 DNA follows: TGCGCCAGCAGCCAGGGACTAGCGGGCCACCAAGAGACCCAGTACTTC.

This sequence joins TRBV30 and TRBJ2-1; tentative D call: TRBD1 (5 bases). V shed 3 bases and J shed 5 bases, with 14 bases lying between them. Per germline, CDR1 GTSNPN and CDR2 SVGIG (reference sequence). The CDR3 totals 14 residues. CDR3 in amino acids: CAWRKGVINNEQFF. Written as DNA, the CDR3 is TGTGCCTGGAGGAAAGGGGTAATCAACAATGAGCAGTTCTTC.

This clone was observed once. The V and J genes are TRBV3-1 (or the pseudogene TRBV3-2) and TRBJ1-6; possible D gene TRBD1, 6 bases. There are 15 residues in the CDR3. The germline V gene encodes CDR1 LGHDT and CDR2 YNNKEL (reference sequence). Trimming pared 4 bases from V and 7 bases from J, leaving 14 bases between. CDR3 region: CASSPLGARNSPLHF. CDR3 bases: TGTGCCAGCAGCCCACTGGGGGCACGGAATTCACCCCTCCACTTT.

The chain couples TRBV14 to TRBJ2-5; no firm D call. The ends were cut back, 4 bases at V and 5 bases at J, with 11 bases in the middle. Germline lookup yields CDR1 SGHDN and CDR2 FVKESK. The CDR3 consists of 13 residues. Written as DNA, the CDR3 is TGTGCCAGCAGCCCCTCGTTCTTGGAGACCCAGTACTTC. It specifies CASSPSFLETQYF.

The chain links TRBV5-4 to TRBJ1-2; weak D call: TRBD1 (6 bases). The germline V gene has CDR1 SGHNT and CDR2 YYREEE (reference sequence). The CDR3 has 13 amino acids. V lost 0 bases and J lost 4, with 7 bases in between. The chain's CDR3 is CASSLEQGYGYTF. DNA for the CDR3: TGTGCCAGCAGCTTGGAACAGGGCTATGGCTACACCTTC.

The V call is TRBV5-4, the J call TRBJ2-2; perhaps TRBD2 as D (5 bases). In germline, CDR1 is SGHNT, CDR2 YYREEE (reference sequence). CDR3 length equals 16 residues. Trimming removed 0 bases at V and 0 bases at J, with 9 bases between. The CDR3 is CASSLGLLANTGELFF. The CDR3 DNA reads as TGTGCCAGCAGCTTGGGTCTACTAGCGAACACCGGGGAGCTGTTTTTT. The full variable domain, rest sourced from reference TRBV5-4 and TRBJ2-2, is ETGVTQSPTHLIKTRGQQVTLRCSSQSGHNTVSWYQQALGQGPQFIFQYYREEENGRGNFPPRFSGLQFPNYSSELNVNALELDDSALYLCASSLGLLANTGELFFGEGSRLTVL.

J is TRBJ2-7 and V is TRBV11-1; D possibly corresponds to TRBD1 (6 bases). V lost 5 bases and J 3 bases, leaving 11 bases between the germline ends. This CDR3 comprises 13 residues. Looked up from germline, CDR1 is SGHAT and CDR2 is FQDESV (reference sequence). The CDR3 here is CASSPLQGYEQYV. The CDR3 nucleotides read TGTGCCAGCAGCCCACTACAGGGCTACGAGCAGTACGTC.

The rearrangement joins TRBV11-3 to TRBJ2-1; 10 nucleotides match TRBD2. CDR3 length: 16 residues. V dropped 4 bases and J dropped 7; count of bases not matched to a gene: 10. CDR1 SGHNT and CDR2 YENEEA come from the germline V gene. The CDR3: CASSSIAGGRTNEQFF. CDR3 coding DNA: TGTGCCAGCAGCTCCATAGCGGGAGGACGTACAAATGAGCAGTTCTTC.

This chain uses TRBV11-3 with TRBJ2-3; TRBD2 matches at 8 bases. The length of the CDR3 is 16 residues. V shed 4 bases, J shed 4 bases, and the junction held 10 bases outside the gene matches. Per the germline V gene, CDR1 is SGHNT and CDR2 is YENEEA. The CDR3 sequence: CASSSREGVGADTQYF. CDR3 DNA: TGTGCCAGCAGCTCTCGGGAGGGTGTGGGGGCAGATACGCAGTATTTT. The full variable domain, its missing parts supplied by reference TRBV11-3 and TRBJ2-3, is EAGVVQSPRYKIIEKKQPVAFWCNPISGHNTLYWYLQNLGQGPELLIRYENEEAVDDSQLPKDRFSAERLKGVDSTLKIQPAELGDSAVYLCASSSREGVGADTQYFGPGTRLTVL.

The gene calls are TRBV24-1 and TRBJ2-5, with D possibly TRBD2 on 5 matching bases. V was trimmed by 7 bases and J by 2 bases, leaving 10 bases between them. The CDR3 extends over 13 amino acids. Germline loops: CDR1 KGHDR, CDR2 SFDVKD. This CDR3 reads CATSRADQETQYF. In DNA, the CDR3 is TGTGCCACCAGCCGAGCGGATCAAGAGACCCAGTACTTC.

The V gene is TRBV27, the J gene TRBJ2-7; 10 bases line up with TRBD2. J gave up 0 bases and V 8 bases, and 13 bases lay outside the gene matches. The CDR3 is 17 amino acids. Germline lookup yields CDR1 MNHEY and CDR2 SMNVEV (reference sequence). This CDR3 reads CASESPSGGPSSYEQYV. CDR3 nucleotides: TGTGCCAGCGAGAGTCCTAGCGGGGGCCCAAGCTCCTACGAGCAGTACGTC.